The rows below give T cell receptor beta chains drawn from one sample of a study of blood T cell repertoires in COVID-19. Method: immunoSEQ multiplex PCR; TCRdb's copy keeps in-frame clones and lacks some. The sample has about 190,000 clones; about 87% are singletons. Sequenced: peripheral blood. The receptors were sampled from a woman aged 18-30 years who had recovered from COVID-19. Both conserved end residues are part of each CDR3. The order of the fields is J gene, clone size, D gene, CDR3 length, V gene, CDR3 protein, CDR3 DNA. The D gene is left open where the match is weak. Expanded clones get a size class; other rows say once, few or many, or leave the size out.

J: TRBJ1-6; size: .; D: TRBD1; length: 16; V: TRBV18; CDR3: CASSPAAGQGESPLHF; DNA: TGTGCCAGCTCACCGGCTGCGGGACAGGGTGAATCACCCCTCCACTTT
J: TRBJ2-1; size: .; D: .; length: 16; V: TRBV6-4; CDR3: CASSDSEGGGYNEQFF; DNA: TGTGCCAGCAGTGACTCGGAGGGAGGCGGCTACAATGAGCAGTTCTTC
J: TRBJ2-1; size: .; D: TRBD2; length: 15; V: TRBV14; CDR3: CASSQVGDYYNEQFF; DNA: TGTGCCAGCAGCCAAGTTGGGGACTACTACAATGAGCAGTTCTTC
J: TRBJ1-6; size: .; D: TRBD1; length: 14; V: TRBV5-6; CDR3: CASSLQGANSPLHF; DNA: TGTGCCAGCAGCTTGCAGGGGGCGAACTCACCCCTCCACTTT
J: TRBJ2-1; size: .; D: TRBD2; length: 15; V: TRBV7-8; CDR3: CASSYLAGGSDEQFF; DNA: TGTGCCAGCAGCTACCTGGCGGGGGGATCCGATGAGCAGTTCTTC
J: TRBJ2-1; size: .; D: TRBD2; length: 15; V: TRBV7-6; CDR3: CASSATSGGRVEQFF; DNA: TGTGCCAGCAGCGCGACTAGCGGGGGTAGGGTTGAGCAGTTCTTC
J: TRBJ2-3; size: once; D: .; length: 17; V: TRBV15; CDR3: CATSRDRQGSGADTQYF; DNA: TGTGCCACCAGCAGAGATCGGCAGGGGTCAGGGGCAGATACGCAGTATTTT
J: TRBJ2-7; size: .; D: .; length: 15; V: TRBV9; CDR3: CASSPMSPGDREQYF; DNA: TGTGCCAGCAGCCCAATGAGCCCGGGGGATAGGGAGCAGTACTTC
J: TRBJ2-6; size: .; D: .; length: 16; V: TRBV7-2; CDR3: CASSLARGPGANVLTF; DNA: TGTGCCAGCAGCTTAGCGCGGGGTCCCGGGGCCAACGTCCTGACTTTC
J: TRBJ1-1; size: .; D: .; length: 13; V: TRBV19; CDR3: CASSIQGNTEAFF; DNA: TGTGCCAGTAGTATACAGGGTAACACTGAAGCTTTCTTT
J: TRBJ1-5; size: .; D: .; length: 14; V: TRBV6-2/TRBV6-3; CDR3: CASSYSIRGQPQHF; DNA: TGTGCCAGCAGTTACTCGATTCGCGGTCAGCCCCAGCATTTT
J: TRBJ2-7; size: .; D: .; length: 11; V: TRBV20-1; CDR3: CSATTIYEQYF; DNA: TGCAGTGCTACGACTATCTACGAGCAGTACTTC
J: TRBJ1-2; size: .; D: TRBD1; length: 15; V: TRBV9; CDR3: CASSEKGQGGYGYTF; DNA: TGTGCCAGCAGCGAGAAGGGACAGGGAGGCTATGGCTACACCTTC
J: TRBJ2-7; size: .; D: .; length: 13; V: TRBV4-1; CDR3: CASSQLRQDEQYF; DNA: TGCGCCAGCAGCCAATTAAGGCAGGACGAGCAGTACTTC
J: TRBJ1-1; size: few; D: TRBD1; length: 15; V: TRBV7-2; CDR3: CASSPATGGALWAFF; DNA: TGTGCCAGCAGCCCAGCGACAGGGGGCGCGTTGTGGGCTTTCTTT
J: TRBJ2-5; size: once; D: TRBD1; length: 14; V: TRBV5-6; CDR3: CASSITGAQETQYF; DNA: TGTGCCAGCAGCATCACAGGGGCCCAAGAGACCCAGTACTTC
J: TRBJ2-6; size: once; D: TRBD1; length: 19; V: TRBV5-4; CDR3: CASRLGFRDRGSGANVLTF; DNA: TGTGCCAGCCGTTTGGGGTTCCGGGACAGGGGATCTGGGGCCAACGTCCTGACTTTC
J: TRBJ1-5; size: .; D: .; length: 14; V: TRBV19; CDR3: CASSFHSLNQPQHF; DNA: TGTGCCAGTAGTTTCCACAGCCTAAATCAGCCCCAGCATTTT
J: TRBJ1-6; size: .; D: .; length: 13; V: TRBV2; CDR3: CASSASGSGPLHF; DNA: TGTGCCAGCAGTGCGAGCGGGTCCGGACCCCTCCACTTT
J: TRBJ1-1; size: once; D: .; length: 13; V: TRBV5-6; CDR3: CASSFGGDTEAFF; DNA: TGTGCCAGCAGCTTCGGGGGGGACACTGAAGCTTTCTTT
J: TRBJ2-5; size: .; D: .; length: 17; V: TRBV7-6; CDR3: CASSSQAGGAYQETQYF; DNA: TGTGCCAGCAGCTCCCAGGCTGGCGGGGCTTACCAAGAGACCCAGTACTTC
J: TRBJ1-4; size: .; D: TRBD1; length: 16; V: TRBV4-2; CDR3: CASSQEIGQGLEKLFF; DNA: TGTGCCAGCAGCCAAGAGATAGGACAGGGGCTTGAAAAACTGTTTTTT
J: TRBJ1-4; size: .; D: .; length: 16; V: TRBV4-1; CDR3: CASSQDQTGRWEKLFF; DNA: TGCGCCAGCAGCCAAGATCAGACAGGTCGCTGGGAAAAACTGTTTTTT
J: TRBJ2-7; size: once; D: .; length: 14; V: TRBV5-1; CDR3: CASSFLDRNYEQYF; DNA: TGCGCCAGCAGCTTCCTCGACAGAAATTACGAGCAGTACTTC
J: TRBJ1-5; size: .; D: TRBD1; length: 14; V: TRBV5-5; CDR3: CASSWGTGEGPQHF; DNA: TGTGCCAGCAGCTGGGGGACAGGGGAGGGCCCCCAGCATTTT
J: TRBJ2-7; size: .; D: .; length: 15; V: TRBV7-9; CDR3: CASSPSGPSSYEQYF; DNA: TGTGCCAGCAGCCCCAGCGGTCCCAGCTCCTACGAGCAGTACTTC
J: TRBJ1-4; size: .; D: TRBD1; length: 15; V: TRBV7-8; CDR3: CASSLVTGSNEKLFF; DNA: TGTGCCAGCAGCTTGGTGACAGGGAGTAATGAAAAACTGTTTTTT
J: TRBJ2-1; size: .; D: TRBD1; length: 16; V: TRBV6-6; CDR3: CASSYSGQGKRDEQFF; DNA: TGTGCCAGCAGTTACTCGGGACAGGGGAAAAGGGATGAGCAGTTCTTC
J: TRBJ2-1; size: .; D: TRBD1; length: 16; V: TRBV5-1; CDR3: CASSGIGTADYNEQFF; DNA: TGCGCCAGCAGCGGGATCGGGACAGCAGACTACAATGAGCAGTTCTTC
J: TRBJ2-7; size: .; D: TRBD1; length: 14; V: TRBV9; CDR3: CASSDNRGPYEQYF; DNA: TGTGCCAGCAGCGACAACAGGGGACCCTACGAGCAGTACTTC
J: TRBJ2-2; size: few; D: TRBD2; length: 19; V: TRBV5-1; CDR3: CASSRDPPGSGTNTGELFF; DNA: TGCGCCAGCAGCAGAGACCCTCCGGGTAGCGGGACGAACACCGGGGAGCTGTTTTTT
J: TRBJ1-5; size: .; D: .; length: 18; V: TRBV19; CDR3: CASSKRPLGGRNNQPQHF; DNA: TGTGCCAGTAGTAAACGGCCCCTCGGGGGGCGGAACAATCAGCCCCAGCATTTT
J: TRBJ2-4; size: .; D: .; length: 13; V: TRBV3-1/TRBV3-2; CDR3: CASSQGQGLIQYF; DNA: TGTGCCAGCAGCCAAGGTCAGGGGCTTATTCAGTACTTC
J: TRBJ2-3; size: .; D: .; length: 12; V: TRBV9; CDR3: CASSFIADTQYF; DNA: TGTGCCAGCAGCTTCATAGCGGATACGCAGTATTTT
J: TRBJ1-2; size: once; D: .; length: 13; V: TRBV7-9; CDR3: CASVGEGRWGYTF; DNA: TGTGCCAGCGTCGGGGAGGGGAGGTGGGGCTACACCTTC
J: TRBJ1-1; size: .; D: .; length: 12; V: TRBV25-1; CDR3: CASNSGNTEAFF; DNA: TGTGCCAGCAATTCGGGTAACACTGAAGCTTTCTTT
J: TRBJ2-2; size: .; D: TRBD2; length: 16; V: TRBV5-4; CDR3: CASSPSGGIVTGELFF; DNA: TGTGCCAGCAGCCCAAGCGGGGGGATAGTCACCGGGGAGCTGTTTTTT
J: TRBJ1-1; size: .; D: TRBD1; length: 14; V: TRBV6-6; CDR3: CASIQDRVDTEAFF; DNA: TGTGCCAGCATCCAAGACAGGGTGGACACTGAAGCTTTCTTT
J: TRBJ1-5; size: .; D: .; length: 14; V: TRBV19; CDR3: CASSILDTGQPQHF; DNA: TGTGCCAGTAGCATCCTCGATACGGGTCAGCCCCAGCATTTT
J: TRBJ2-3; size: .; D: .; length: 15; V: TRBV9; CDR3: CASSARPTSTDTQYF; DNA: TGTGCCAGCAGCGCCCGACCGACTAGCACAGATACGCAGTATTTT
J: TRBJ2-4; size: .; D: .; length: 15; V: TRBV5-1; CDR3: CASSLTTGLKNIQYF; DNA: TGCGCCAGCAGCTTGACGACAGGTTTAAAAAACATTCAGTACTTC
J: TRBJ1-5; size: .; D: TRBD1; length: 18; V: TRBV6-1; CDR3: CASSELDRETHSNQPQHF; DNA: TGTGCCAGCAGTGAATTAGACAGGGAAACCCATAGCAATCAGCCCCAGCATTTT
J: TRBJ1-4; size: .; D: .; length: 14; V: TRBV7-9; CDR3: CASSPSRQGEKLFF; DNA: TGTGCCAGCAGCCCCTCAAGACAAGGCGAAAAACTGTTTTTT
J: TRBJ1-2; size: .; D: .; length: 15; V: TRBV14; CDR3: CASSQEAGTNYGYTF; DNA: TGTGCCAGCAGCCAAGAAGCCGGGACTAACTATGGCTACACCTTC
J: TRBJ2-6; size: .; D: TRBD1; length: 15; V: TRBV19; CDR3: CASSMRGLGANVLTF; DNA: TGTGCCAGTAGTATGAGGGGGCTCGGGGCCAACGTCCTGACTTTC
J: TRBJ2-2; size: .; D: TRBD2; length: 19; V: TRBV2; CDR3: CASSDHKGLAGGPTGELFF; DNA: TGTGCCAGCAGTGACCACAAAGGGCTAGCGGGAGGGCCGACCGGGGAGCTGTTTTTT
J: TRBJ2-1; size: .; D: TRBD2; length: 19; V: TRBV18; CDR3: CASSPRTSGRALVSNEQFF; DNA: TGTGCCAGCTCACCCCGGACTAGCGGGAGGGCCTTGGTTTCCAATGAGCAGTTCTTC
J: TRBJ1-6; size: .; D: .; length: 15; V: TRBV5-6; CDR3: CASSLRAGRNSPLHF; DNA: TGTGCCAGCAGCCTCCGAGCAGGGAGGAATTCACCCCTCCACTTT